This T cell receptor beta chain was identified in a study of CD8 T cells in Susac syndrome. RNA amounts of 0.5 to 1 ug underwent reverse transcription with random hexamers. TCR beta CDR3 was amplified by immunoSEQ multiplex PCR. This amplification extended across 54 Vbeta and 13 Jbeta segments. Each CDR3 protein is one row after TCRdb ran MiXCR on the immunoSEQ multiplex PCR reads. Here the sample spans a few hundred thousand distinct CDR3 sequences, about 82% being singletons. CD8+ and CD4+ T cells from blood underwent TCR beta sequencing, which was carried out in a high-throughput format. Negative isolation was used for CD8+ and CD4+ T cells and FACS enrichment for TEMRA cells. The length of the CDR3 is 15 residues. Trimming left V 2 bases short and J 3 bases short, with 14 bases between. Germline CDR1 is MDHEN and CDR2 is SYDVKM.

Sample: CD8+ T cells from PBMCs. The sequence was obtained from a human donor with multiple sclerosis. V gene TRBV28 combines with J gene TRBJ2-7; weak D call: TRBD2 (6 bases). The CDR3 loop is CASSLDPAGFYEQYF. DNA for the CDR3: TGTGCCAGCAGTTTAGATCCAGCGGGTTTCTACGAGCAGTACTTC.